This T cell receptor (beta chain) was recovered during a study of T-cell memory formation after mild COVID-19. Study information: The two donors had largely donor-specific TCR clusters.

TCRdb passed the 5' RACE reads through MiXCR, listing each CDR3 protein once. There are around 370,000 distinct CDR3 sequences in the sample; roughly 21% occur only once, and around 13% lies in the top ten. Study outcomes and limitations: Proof of SARS-CoV-2 specificity was absent for the second-wave clones that crested on day 37. Contracting CD4+ clones lay largely in CM and EM, with CD8+ ones residing in EMRA.

Concerning this clonotype: Its antigen is unknown.

The material sequenced was PBMCs or a T cell subset sorted from them (not recorded which). The receptor's source is an adult woman who had mild COVID-19 (a few samples of this study predate the infection). Cell type and time point are not known.

The CDR3 reads CATDSLGTLSRRAEAFF. CDR3 nucleotides: TGTGCCACCGACTCCCTCGGAACCCTCAGTAGACGGGCTGAAGCTTTCTTT. This chain joins TRBV10-3 and TRBJ1-1; D remains ambiguous. The CDR3 is 17 amino acids. Germline loops: CDR1 ENHRY, CDR2 SYGVKD. Trimming took off 10 bases at V and 6 bases at J, with 30 bases between the two ends.